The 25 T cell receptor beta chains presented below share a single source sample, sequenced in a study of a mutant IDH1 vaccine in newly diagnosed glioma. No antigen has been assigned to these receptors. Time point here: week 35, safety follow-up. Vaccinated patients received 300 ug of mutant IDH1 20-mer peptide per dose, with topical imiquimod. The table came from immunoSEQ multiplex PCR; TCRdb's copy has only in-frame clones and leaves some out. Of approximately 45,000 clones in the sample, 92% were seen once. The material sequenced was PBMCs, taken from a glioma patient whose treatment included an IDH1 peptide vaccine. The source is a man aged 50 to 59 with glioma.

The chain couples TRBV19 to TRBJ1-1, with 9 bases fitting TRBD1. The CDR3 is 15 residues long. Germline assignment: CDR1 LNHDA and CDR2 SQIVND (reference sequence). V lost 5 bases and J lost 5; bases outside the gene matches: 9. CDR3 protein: CASSSPQGAQTEAFF. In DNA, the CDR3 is TGTGCCAGTAGTTCTCCACAGGGGGCGCAGACTGAAGCTTTCTTT.

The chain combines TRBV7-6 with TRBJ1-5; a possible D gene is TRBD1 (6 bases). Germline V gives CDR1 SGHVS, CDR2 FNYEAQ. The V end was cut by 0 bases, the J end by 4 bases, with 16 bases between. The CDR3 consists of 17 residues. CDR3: CASSLAGRGSRNQPQHF. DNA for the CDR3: TGTGCCAGCAGCTTAGCAGGGAGGGGGAGTCGGAATCAGCCCCAGCATTTT.

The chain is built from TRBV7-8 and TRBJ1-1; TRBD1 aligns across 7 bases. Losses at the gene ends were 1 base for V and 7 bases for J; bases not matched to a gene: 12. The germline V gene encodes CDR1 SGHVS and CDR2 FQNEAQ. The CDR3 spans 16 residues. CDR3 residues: CASSLGGWEGANEAFF. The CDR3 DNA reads TGTGCCAGCAGCTTAGGAGGGTGGGAGGGGGCCAATGAAGCTTTCTTT. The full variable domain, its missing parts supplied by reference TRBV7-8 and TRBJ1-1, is GAGVSQSPRYKVAKRGQDVALRCDPISGHVSLFWYQQALGQGPEFLTYFQNEAQLDKSGLPSDRFFAERPEGSVSTLKIQRTQQEDSAVYLCASSLGGWEGANEAFFGQGTRLTVV.

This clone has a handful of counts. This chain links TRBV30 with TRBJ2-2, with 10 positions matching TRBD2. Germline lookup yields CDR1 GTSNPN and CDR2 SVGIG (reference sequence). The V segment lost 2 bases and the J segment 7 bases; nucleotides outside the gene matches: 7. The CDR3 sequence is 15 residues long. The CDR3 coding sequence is TGTGCCTGGAGTTCACTAGCGGGACTAAGCGGGGAGCTGTTTTTT. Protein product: CAWSSLAGLSGELFF.

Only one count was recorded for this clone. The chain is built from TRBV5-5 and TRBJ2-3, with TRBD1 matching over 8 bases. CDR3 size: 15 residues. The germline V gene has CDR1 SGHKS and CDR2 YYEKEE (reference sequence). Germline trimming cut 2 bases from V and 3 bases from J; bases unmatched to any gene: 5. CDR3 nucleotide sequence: TGTGCCAGCAGCTTACAGGGGGGCGGGACAGATACGCAGTATTTT. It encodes CASSLQGGGTDTQYF.

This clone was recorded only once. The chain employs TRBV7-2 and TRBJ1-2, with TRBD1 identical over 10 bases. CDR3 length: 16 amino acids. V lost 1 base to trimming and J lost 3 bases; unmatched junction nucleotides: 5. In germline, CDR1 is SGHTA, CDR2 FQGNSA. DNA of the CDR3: TGTGCCAGCAGCTTAGTGCGGACAGGGGGTGACTATGGCTACACCTTC. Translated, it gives CASSLVRTGGDYGYTF.

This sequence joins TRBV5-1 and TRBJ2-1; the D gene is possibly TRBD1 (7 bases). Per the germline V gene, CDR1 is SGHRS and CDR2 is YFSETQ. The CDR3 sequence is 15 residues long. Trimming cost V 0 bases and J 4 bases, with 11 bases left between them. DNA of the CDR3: TGCGCCAGCAGCTTGGCTGCGGGACAGTACAATGAGCAGTTCTTC. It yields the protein CASSLAAGQYNEQFF.

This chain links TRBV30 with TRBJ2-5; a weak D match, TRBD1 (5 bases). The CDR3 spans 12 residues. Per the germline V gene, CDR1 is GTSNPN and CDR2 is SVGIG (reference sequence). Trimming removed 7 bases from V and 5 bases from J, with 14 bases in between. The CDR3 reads CAFGRRVETQYF. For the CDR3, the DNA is TGTGCCTTCGGGCGCAGGGTCGAGACCCAGTACTTC.

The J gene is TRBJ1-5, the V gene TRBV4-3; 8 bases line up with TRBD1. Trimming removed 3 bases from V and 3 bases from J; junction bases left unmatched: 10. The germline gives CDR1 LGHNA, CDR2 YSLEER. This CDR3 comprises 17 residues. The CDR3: CASSHQFRTGSNQPQHF. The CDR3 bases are TGCGCCAGCAGCCATCAATTTCGGACAGGGTCCAATCAGCCCCAGCATTTT.

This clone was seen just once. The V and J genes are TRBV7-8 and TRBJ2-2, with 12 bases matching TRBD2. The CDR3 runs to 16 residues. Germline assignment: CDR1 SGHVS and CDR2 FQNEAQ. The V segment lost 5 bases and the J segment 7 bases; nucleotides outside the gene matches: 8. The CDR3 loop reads CASSPLPSGRVGELFF. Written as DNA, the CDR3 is TGTGCCAGCAGCCCCCTTCCTAGCGGGAGGGTCGGGGAGCTGTTTTTT.

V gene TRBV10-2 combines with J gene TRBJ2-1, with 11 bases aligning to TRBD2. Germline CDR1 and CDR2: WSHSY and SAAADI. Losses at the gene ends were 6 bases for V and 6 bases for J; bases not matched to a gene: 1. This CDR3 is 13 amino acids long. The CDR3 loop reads CASRTSGANEQFF. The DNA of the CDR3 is TGCGCCAGCAGGACTAGCGGGGCCAATGAGCAGTTCTTC.

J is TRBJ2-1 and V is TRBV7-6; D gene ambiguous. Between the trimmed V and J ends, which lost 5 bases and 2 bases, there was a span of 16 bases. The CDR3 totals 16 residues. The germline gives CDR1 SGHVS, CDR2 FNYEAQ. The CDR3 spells CASSLTATSTYNEQFF. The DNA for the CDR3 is TGTGCCAGCAGCCTAACCGCGACTTCGACCTACAATGAGCAGTTCTTC.

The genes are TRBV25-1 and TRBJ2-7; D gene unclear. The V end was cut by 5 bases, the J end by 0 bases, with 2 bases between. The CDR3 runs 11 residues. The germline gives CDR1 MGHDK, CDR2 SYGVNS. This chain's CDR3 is CASSPSYEQYF. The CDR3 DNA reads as TGTGCCAGCAGTCCCTCCTACGAGCAGTACTTC.

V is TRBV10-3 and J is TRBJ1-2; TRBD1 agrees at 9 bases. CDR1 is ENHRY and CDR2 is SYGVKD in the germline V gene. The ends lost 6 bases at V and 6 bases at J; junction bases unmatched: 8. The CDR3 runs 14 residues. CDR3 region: CAIRETGGTDGYTF. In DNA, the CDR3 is TGTGCCATCAGGGAAACAGGGGGCACGGATGGCTACACCTTC.

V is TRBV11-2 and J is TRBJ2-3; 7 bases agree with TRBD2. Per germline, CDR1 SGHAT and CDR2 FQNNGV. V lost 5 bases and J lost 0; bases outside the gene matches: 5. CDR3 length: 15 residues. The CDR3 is CASSEAGYSTDTQYF. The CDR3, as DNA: TGTGCCAGCAGCGAAGCGGGGTACAGCACAGATACGCAGTATTTT.

CDR3 DNA: TGTGCCAGCAGCTTGGACCTGAACACCGGGGAGCTGTTTTTT. Translating gives CASSLDLNTGELFF. V gene TRBV7-3 combines with J gene TRBJ2-2; D remains ambiguous. The germline V and J ends were trimmed by 3 bases and 1 base, with 6 bases remaining between them. Germline CDR1 is SGHTA and CDR2 is FQGTGA. The CDR3 runs to 14 residues.

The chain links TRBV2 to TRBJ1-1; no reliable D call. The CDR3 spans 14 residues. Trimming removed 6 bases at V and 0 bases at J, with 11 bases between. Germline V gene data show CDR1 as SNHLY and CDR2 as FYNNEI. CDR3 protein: CASRIQTLNTEAFF. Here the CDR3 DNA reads TGTGCCAGCAGAATCCAGACATTGAACACTGAAGCTTTCTTT.

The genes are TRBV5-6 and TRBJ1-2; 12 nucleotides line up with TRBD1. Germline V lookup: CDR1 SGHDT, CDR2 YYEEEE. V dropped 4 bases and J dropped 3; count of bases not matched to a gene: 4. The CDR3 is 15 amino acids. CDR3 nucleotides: TGTGCCAGCAGCACCGGGACAGGGGGCTACTATGGCTACACCTTC. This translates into CASSTGTGGYYGYTF.

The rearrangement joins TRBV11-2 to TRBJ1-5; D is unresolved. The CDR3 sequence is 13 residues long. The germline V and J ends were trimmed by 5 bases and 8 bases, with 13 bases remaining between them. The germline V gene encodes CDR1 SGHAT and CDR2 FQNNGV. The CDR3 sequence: CASSQDGLKPQHF. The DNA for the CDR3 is TGTGCCAGCAGCCAAGACGGACTCAAGCCCCAGCATTTT.

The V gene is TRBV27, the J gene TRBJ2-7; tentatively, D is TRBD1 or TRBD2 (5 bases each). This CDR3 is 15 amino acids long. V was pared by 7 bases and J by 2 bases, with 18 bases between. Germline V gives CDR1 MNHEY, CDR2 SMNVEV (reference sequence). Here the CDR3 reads CASTLAPGRPYEQYF. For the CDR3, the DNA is TGTGCCAGCACCCTCGCCCCGGGACGACCCTACGAGCAGTACTTC.

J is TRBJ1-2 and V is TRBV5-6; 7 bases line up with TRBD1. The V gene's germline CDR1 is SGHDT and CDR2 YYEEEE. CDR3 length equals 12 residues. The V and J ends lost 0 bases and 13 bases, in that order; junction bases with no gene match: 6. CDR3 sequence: CASSLADRVCTF. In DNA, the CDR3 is TGTGCCAGCAGCTTGGCCGACAGGGTATGCACCTTC.

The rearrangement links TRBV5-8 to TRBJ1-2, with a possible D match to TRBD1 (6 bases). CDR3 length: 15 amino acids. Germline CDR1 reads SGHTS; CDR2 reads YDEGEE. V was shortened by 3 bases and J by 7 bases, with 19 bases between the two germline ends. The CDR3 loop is CASSSGRGGLSGYTF. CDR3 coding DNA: TGTGCCAGCAGCTCGGGACGGGGGGGCTTGAGTGGCTACACCTTC.

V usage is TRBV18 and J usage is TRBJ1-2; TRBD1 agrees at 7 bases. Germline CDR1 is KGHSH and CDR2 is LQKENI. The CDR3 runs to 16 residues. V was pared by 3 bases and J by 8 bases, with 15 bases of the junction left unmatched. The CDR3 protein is CASSPRTTGDAGGYTF. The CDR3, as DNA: TGTGCCAGCTCACCTCGAACTACAGGGGACGCAGGGGGCTACACCTTC.

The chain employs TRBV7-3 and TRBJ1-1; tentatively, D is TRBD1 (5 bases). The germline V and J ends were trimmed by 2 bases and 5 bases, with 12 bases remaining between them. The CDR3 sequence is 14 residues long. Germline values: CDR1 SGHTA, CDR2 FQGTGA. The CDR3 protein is CASSLVGAETEAFF. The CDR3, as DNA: TGTGCCAGCAGCTTAGTCGGGGCGGAAACTGAAGCTTTCTTT.

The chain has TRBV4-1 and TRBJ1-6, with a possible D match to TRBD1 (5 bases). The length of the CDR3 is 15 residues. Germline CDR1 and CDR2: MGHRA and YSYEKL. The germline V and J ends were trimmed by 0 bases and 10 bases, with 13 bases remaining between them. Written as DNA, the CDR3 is TGCGCCAGCAGCCAAGAGTGGCAGGGAAGCTCACCCCTCCACTTT. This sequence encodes CASSQEWQGSSPLHF.